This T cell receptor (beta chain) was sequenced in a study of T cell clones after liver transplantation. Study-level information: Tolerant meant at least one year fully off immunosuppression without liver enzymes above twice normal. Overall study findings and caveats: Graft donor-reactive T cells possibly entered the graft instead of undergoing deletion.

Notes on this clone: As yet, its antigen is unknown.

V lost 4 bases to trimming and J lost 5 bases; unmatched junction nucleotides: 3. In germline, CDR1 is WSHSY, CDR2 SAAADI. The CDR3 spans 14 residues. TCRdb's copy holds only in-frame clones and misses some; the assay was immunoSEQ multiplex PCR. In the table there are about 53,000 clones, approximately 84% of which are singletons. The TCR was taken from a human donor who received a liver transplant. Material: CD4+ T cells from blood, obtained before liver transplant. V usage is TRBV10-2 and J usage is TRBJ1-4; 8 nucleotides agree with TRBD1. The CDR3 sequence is CASSGGDRNEKLFF. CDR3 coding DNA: TGCGCCAGCAGTGGGGGGGACAGGAATGAAAAACTGTTTTTT.